The rows below give T cell receptor beta chains drawn from one sample of a study of OX40 agonist ivuxolimab in advanced cancers. TCRdb's copy holds only in-frame clones and misses some; the assay was immunoSEQ multiplex PCR. This sample has roughly 57,000 clones, with around 90% found just once. Material: CD4+ or CD8+ T cells sorted from blood, obtained in a trial of the OX40 agonist ivuxolimab. The origin of the receptors is an adult with an advanced solid tumor such as melanoma, head and neck, liver or kidney cancer. Both conserved end residues are part of each CDR3. D genes are given only for firm matches. Where a row states a size, it is once, few, many or the class of an expanded clone; other rows omit it.

D gene	J gene	V gene	clone size	CDR3 DNA	CDR3 protein
TRBD1	TRBJ2-7	TRBV7-9	.	TGTGCCAGCAGCGTGGGACAGACCTACGAGCAGTACTTC	CASSVGQTYEQYF
TRBD1	TRBJ2-7	TRBV11-2	once	TGTGCCAGCAGAAACAGACAGGGTCCGAACTACGAGCAGTACTTC	CASRNRQGPNYEQYF
.	TRBJ1-6	TRBV14	.	TGTGCCAGCAGCCAAGAGATACAGGCCCGATCACCCCTCCACTTT	CASSQEIQARSPLHF
.	TRBJ2-4	TRBV7-3	few	TGTGCCAGCAGCTTAGGGGAACGAGGCCGGAACATTCAGTACTTC	CASSLGERGRNIQYF
.	TRBJ2-1	TRBV6-1	.	TGTGCCAGCAGAAACGGGGTTCTCATGTGGAATGAGCAGTTCTTC	CASRNGVLMWNEQFF
.	TRBJ2-7	TRBV7-8	.	TGTGCCAGCAGCTTATTCGGTGTGGAAGTGGAGCAGTACTTC	CASSLFGVEVEQYF
.	TRBJ2-5	TRBV19	.	TGTGCCAGTAGTATGGGTTTGACCCAGTACTTC	CASSMGLTQYF
.	TRBJ1-4	TRBV4-1	.	TGCGCCAGCAGCCAGAACAGGGAGCGAAAACTGTTTTTT	CASSQNRERKLFF
.	TRBJ1-5	TRBV6-6	.	TGTGCCAGCAGACAGGGTAGCAATCAGCCCCAGCATTTT	CASRQGSNQPQHF
.	TRBJ1-1	TRBV19	once	TGTGCCAGTAGTCCGAGGAAATGGGAGAACACTGAAGCTTTCTTT	CASSPRKWENTEAFF
.	TRBJ2-3	TRBV15	.	TGTGCCACCAGCAGAGCTACAGATACGCAGTATTTT	CATSRATDTQYF
.	TRBJ2-7	TRBV6-5	.	TGTGCCAGCAGTTCGAGCTCAGGGATAGTCTTCTACGAGCAGTACTTC	CASSSSSGIVFYEQYF
TRBD2	TRBJ2-3	TRBV19	.	TGTGCCAGTAGTATACTAGCGGGCGATACGCAGTATTTT	CASSILAGDTQYF
.	TRBJ1-2	TRBV11-1	.	TGTGCCAGCAGCTTAGAAGGCTATGGCTACACCTTC	CASSLEGYGYTF
TRBD1	TRBJ1-1	TRBV6-5	.	TGTGCCAGCAGAAAGACAGGGGGCCAAACTGAAGCTTTCTTT	CASRKTGGQTEAFF
.	TRBJ2-7	TRBV29-1	.	TGCAGCGTTGCATCAGGGCAGGCCTACGAGCAGTACTTC	CSVASGQAYEQYF
.	TRBJ2-2	TRBV5-1	once	TGCGCCAGCAGCTTGGAGAAGTTTGGCACCGGGGAGCTGTTTTTT	CASSLEKFGTGELFF
.	TRBJ1-6	TRBV28	.	TGTGCCATCTCCACAGGGTACAATTCACCCCTCCACTTT	CAISTGYNSPLHF
.	TRBJ2-5	TRBV4-1	.	TGCGCCAGCAGCCAAGTCCGACTTCCACGAGAGACCCAGTACTTC	CASSQVRLPRETQYF
TRBD1	TRBJ1-5	TRBV27	.	TGTGCCAGCAGTCCTAGGACAGGGGGGAATAGCAATCAGCCCCAGCATTTT	CASSPRTGGNSNQPQHF
.	TRBJ2-7	TRBV7-2	.	TGTGCCAGCAGCTTAGTGGGACTGAGTACCTACGAGCAGTACTTC	CASSLVGLSTYEQYF
.	TRBJ2-1	TRBV14	.	TGTGCCAGCAGCCAAATTTTCGGGGGCAATGAGCAGTTCTTC	CASSQIFGGNEQFF
.	TRBJ2-7	TRBV19	.	TGTGCCACCCGTATAGTCGGGACTTCCTACGAGCAGTACTTC	CATRIVGTSYEQYF
TRBD1	TRBJ2-7	TRBV11-3	.	TGCGCCAGCAGCCCGGACAGGGGGCGAGAGCAGTACTTC	CASSPDRGREQYF
.	TRBJ1-1	TRBV5-1	.	TGCGCCAGCAGCCCTGTTGGGCGGAAGAACACTGAAGCTTTCTTT	CASSPVGRKNTEAFF
TRBD1	TRBJ1-5	TRBV6-5	once	TGTGCCAGCAATCGACAGGGAAGCAATCAGCCCCAGCATTTT	CASNRQGSNQPQHF
.	TRBJ1-2	TRBV5-5	.	TGTGCCAGCAGCAGATCGGGACGGAACTATGGCTACACCTTC	CASSRSGRNYGYTF
.	TRBJ1-3	TRBV6-6	.	TGTGCCAGCAGTTACGAGCTCAACGCTGGAAACACCATATATTTT	CASSYELNAGNTIYF
.	TRBJ2-7	TRBV7-7	once	TGTGCTAGCAGCTTGTTCCGACGTGACGGCCACCACACCTACGAGCAGTACTTC	CASSLFRRDGHHTYEQYF
TRBD2	TRBJ2-7	TRBV6-1	.	TGTGCCAGTCGACTAGCCACCCCCGAGCAGTACTTC	CASRLATPEQYF
.	TRBJ2-2	TRBV7-2	.	TGTGCCAGCAGAAACGGGTCGAACACCGGGGAGCTGTTTTTT	CASRNGSNTGELFF
.	TRBJ2-4	TRBV6-4	once	TGTGCCAACCCATCCCCTAGCGCGTTAGTGGGAAACATTCAGTACTTC	CANPSPSALVGNIQYF
.	TRBJ2-7	TRBV6-5	.	TGTGCCAGCAGACGCACCCCTAGTGCATCCGGGCAGTACTTC	CASRRTPSASGQYF
TRBD1	TRBJ2-4	TRBV11-2	.	TGTGCCAGCAGCCCCCGCAACACAGGGGCTAAAAACATTCAGTACTTC	CASSPRNTGAKNIQYF
.	TRBJ2-5	TRBV30	.	TGTGCCTGGAGTGTAGGCCATGGGACTGGGACCCAGTACTTC	CAWSVGHGTGTQYF
.	TRBJ1-1	TRBV7-8	once	TGTGCCAGCAGCTCACAGGGAGGCGCGAACACTGAAGCTTTCTTT	CASSSQGGANTEAFF
TRBD2	TRBJ2-7	TRBV5-1	.	TGCGCCAGCAGCCCGGGACTAGCGGGACTCGAGCAGTACTTC	CASSPGLAGLEQYF
.	TRBJ2-7	TRBV18	.	TGTGCCAGCTCACCCAGAGGGGGGGCTTTATCCTACGAGCAGTACTTC	CASSPRGGALSYEQYF
.	TRBJ2-2	TRBV4-1	.	TGCGCCAGCAGCCAAGATCAGTCTTGGGTCGGGGAGCTGTTTTTT	CASSQDQSWVGELFF
.	TRBJ2-1	TRBV29-1	.	TGCAGCACCTCCGGGGCTTACAATGAGCAGTTCTTC	CSTSGAYNEQFF
.	TRBJ2-3	TRBV7-3	.	TGTGCCAGCAGGGGAGTGTCTGATACGCAGTATTTT	CASRGVSDTQYF
.	TRBJ1-5	TRBV5-1	few	TGCGCCAGCAGCTTCGGAGGGCAGGGTCAGCCCCAGCATTTT	CASSFGGQGQPQHF
TRBD1	TRBJ1-1	TRBV30	.	TGTGCCTGGAGTAGAAACAGGGGTTGGAACACTGAAGCTTTCTTT	CAWSRNRGWNTEAFF
.	TRBJ2-7	TRBV6-4	.	TGTGCCAGCAGTGAGCGGGATGGCCCCTACGAGCAGTACTTC	CASSERDGPYEQYF
TRBD1	TRBJ2-4	TRBV19	.	TGTGCCAGCTCTTTGAGACAGGGAAAAAACATTCAGTACTTC	CASSLRQGKNIQYF
.	TRBJ2-3	TRBV5-6	.	TGTGCCAGCAGCTTGGTGTTATCGGCTAGCACAGATACGCAGTATTTT	CASSLVLSASTDTQYF
.	TRBJ2-5	TRBV6-6	.	TGTGCCAGCAGTTACTCTGAGTCGGAGACCCAGTACTTC	CASSYSESETQYF
TRBD1	TRBJ2-7	TRBV7-8	.	TGTGCCAGCAGCGGAAGTGACAGGGGGGAGTACGAGCAGTACTTC	CASSGSDRGEYEQYF
TRBD2	TRBJ2-1	TRBV27	.	TGTGCCAGCAGAAGAGCGGGAGGGCTTTATTACAATGAGCAGTTCTTC	CASRRAGGLYYNEQFF
TRBD2	TRBJ2-3	TRBV9	.	TGTGCCAGCAGCGTAGGGATAATAGCGGGAGGGGGAGTCGCAGATACGCAGTATTTT	CASSVGIIAGGGVADTQYF
TRBD2	TRBJ2-1	TRBV6-6	.	TGTGCCAGCAGTTACGATCCGGGACTAGCGGGATCGGGGCAGTTCTTC	CASSYDPGLAGSGQFF
TRBD2	TRBJ2-5	TRBV6-6	.	TGTGCCAGCAGCTCCCGGGGACTAGCGAGAAAGGAGGCCCAGTACTTC	CASSSRGLARKEAQYF
TRBD1	TRBJ2-2	TRBV11-1	.	TGTGCCAGCACCCCGGACAGGCGCGAAGGGACCGGGGAGCTGTTTTTT	CASTPDRREGTGELFF
.	TRBJ2-5	TRBV10-1	.	TGCGCCAGCAGTGCAAGAGCGGGCACGGAGACCCAGTACTTC	CASSARAGTETQYF
.	TRBJ2-1	TRBV11-2	.	TGTGCCAGCAGCTCCCTAGGGGGGGGAATCGTATACAATGAGCAGTTCTTC	CASSSLGGGIVYNEQFF
.	TRBJ1-2	TRBV7-6	.	TGTGCCAGCAGCTTTACAGGCTATGGCTACACCTTC	CASSFTGYGYTF
.	TRBJ1-1	TRBV21-1	.	TGTGCCAGCAGCAAACGTGGGACAGCGAACACTGAAGCTTTCTTT	CASSKRGTANTEAFF
TRBD2	TRBJ2-1	TRBV6-1	.	TGTGCCAGCAGTGAAGAGACTAGCGGGAGCAATGAGCAGTTCTTC	CASSEETSGSNEQFF
TRBD2	TRBJ2-7	TRBV6-1	.	TGTGCCAGCAGTGAAGCTAGCGGGAGCTCCTACGAGCAGTACTTC	CASSEASGSSYEQYF